This TCR beta chain was sequenced in a study of T cell responses to AZD1222 COVID-19 vaccine (dated by TCRdb to the early 2020s). In the study overall: AZD1222 recipients with second doses at about 4 weeks or about 12 weeks were pooled, because spike-specific TCR depth and breadth did not differ between schedules. TCR sequencing was performed for approximately 240 trial participants, of whom about 210 were given two doses of AZD1222 and approximately 26 were given two doses of MenACWY control vaccine. Trial participants were enrolled by age into 18-55, 56-69 and 70-plus year subgroups, with roughly 150, 30 and 60 TCR-sequenced participants respectively.

Sample time point, as interpreted from the label and publication: baseline before first vaccination. Vaccinee samples came from UK trials COV001 and COV002, including a single-blind randomized controlled phase 2/3 trial of AZD1222 (ChAdOx1 nCoV-19) in healthy adults. For TCRbeta chain sequencing, PBMC samples from trial participants were taken at day 0 and at day 28 after the second dose. The CDR3 regions of human TCRbeta chains were analyzed by immunosequencing. Per the original workflow: Repertoire TCRs were checked for matches against a reference library of SARS-CoV-2-specific TCRs that had been generated using the MIRA antigen-specificity platform. Breadth was defined as the fraction of unique TCRs that were SARS-CoV-2-associated. Depth was defined as the fraction of total T cells that were SARS-CoV-2-associated. Using the MIRA data, each spike-specific TCR was assigned both to the spike region to which the TCR was reactive and to a CD4 or CD8 class. Log10-transformed breadth and depth values were compared by one-way ANOVA with Sidak's multiple comparisons tests. Imported from immuneACCESS, the table was reduced by TCRdb to in-frame sequences with V and J called. These copies leave out some clones; in studies compared against another copy, an unresolved V gene accounts for under half, and the cause of the remainder is not known. V, J and clone size are taken as reported in that table, and D and trimming were inferred from the DNA itself. Across this sample there are about 130,000 clones, with about 85% seen only once. The ten largest clones take up about 4.2% of the sample.

Here is what the overall study found, with its caveats: After two AZD1222 doses, both the breadth and the depth of spike-specific TCRs were significantly higher than at day 0 and than in MenACWY recipients. Epitopes outside the regions mutated in the B.1.351 and B.1.1.7 variants were reportedly recognized by nearly half of the unique spike-specific TCRs. Because no day 14 peak-response samples were available, the repertoires could be characterized only after the peak T cell response. Participants were mostly white British and included more females than males, and it was suggested by the authors that clonal diversity may have been underestimated. Vaccine-associated CD4 TCRs spanned the whole spike protein, with dominant responses in regions 160-218 and 743-854. Conclusions about previously exposed vaccinees are limited because only a handful of AZD1222 recipients were SARS-CoV-2 seropositive at baseline. The 56-69-year group was small, and its depth increase did not reach significance, likely because of low power.

With respect to this clone: Its target antigen remains unknown. No base quality information exists; no much larger clone differs at one position.

Trimming costs V 5 bases and J 6 bases, and their ends lie 12 bases apart. The CDR3, cysteine through phenylalanine, is 13 amino acids long. The read is trimmed to its CDR3 DNA, 39 bases read in frame from base 1. CDR1 MDHEN and CDR2 SYDVKM are derived from the germline V gene. Here the chain combines TRBV28 and TRBJ2-3; the D gene assignment is ambiguous. The receptor comes from an adult in good health. Here the sequenced sample was peripheral blood, taken on day 0 of AZD1222 vaccination. The DNA sequence is TGTGCCAGCAGTGCTCGACCGAGGGATACGCAGTATTTT. This encodes CASSARPRDTQYF.